The entry that follows covers one TCR beta chain sequence. The antigen remains undetermined. cDNA serving as the sequencing template came from extracted, reverse transcribed RNA. This table comes from immunoSEQ multiplex PCR, and its TCRdb copy is limited to in-frame clones, with some not included. The sample records over 80,000 clones, roughly two fifths being singletons. The record originates from a study of CD8+ T cells in alopecia areata. Study background: Using the percentage of affected scalp area, treated patients' severity was scored.

Per the germline V gene, CDR1 is SGHTA and CDR2 is FQGTGA. The V and J ends lost 6 bases and 6 bases respectively, with 6 bases between them. CDR3 length equals 11 residues. Regarding treatment: oral pan-JAK inhibitor, 5-10 mg twice daily. From PBMCs, CD4+ and CD8+ T cells were sorted. Whole-study findings and limits: Sequences from scalp samples also cover resident alphabeta T cells of normal skin.

The receptor was derived from a human donor with alopecia areata. Sequenced here: CD8+ T cells sorted from blood, sampled at week 24, from a patient treated with tofacitinib. The chain recombines TRBV7-3 with TRBJ2-1; the D is unclear. The CDR3 here is CASRGVNEQFF. In DNA, the CDR3 is TGTGCCAGCAGGGGTGTCAATGAGCAGTTCTTC.